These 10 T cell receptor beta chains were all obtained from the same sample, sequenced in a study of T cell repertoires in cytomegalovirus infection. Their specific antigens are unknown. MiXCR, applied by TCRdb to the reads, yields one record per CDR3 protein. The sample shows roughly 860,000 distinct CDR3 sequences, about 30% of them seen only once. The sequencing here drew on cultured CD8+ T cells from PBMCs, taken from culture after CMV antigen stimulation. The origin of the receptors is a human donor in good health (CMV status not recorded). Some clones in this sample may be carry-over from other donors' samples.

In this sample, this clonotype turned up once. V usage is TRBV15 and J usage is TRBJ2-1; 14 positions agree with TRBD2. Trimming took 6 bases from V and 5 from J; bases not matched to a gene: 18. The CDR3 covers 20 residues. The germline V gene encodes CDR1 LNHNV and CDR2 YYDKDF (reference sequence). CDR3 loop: CATRGLFKTSGGARDNEQFF. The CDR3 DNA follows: TGTGCCACCAGAGGACTGTTCAAGACTAGCGGGGGGGCGAGGGACAATGAGCAGTTCTTC.

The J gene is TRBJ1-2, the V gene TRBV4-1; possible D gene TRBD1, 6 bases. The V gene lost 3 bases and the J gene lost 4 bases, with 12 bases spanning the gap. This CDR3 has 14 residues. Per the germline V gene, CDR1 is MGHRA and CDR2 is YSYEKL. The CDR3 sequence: CASSQTDRTYGYTF. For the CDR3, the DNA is TGCGCCAGCAGCCAGACGGACAGAACCTATGGCTACACCTTC.

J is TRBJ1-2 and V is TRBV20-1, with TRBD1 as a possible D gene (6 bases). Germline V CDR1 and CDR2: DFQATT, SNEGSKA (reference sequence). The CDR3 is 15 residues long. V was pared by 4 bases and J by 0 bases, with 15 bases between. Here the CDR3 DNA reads TGCAGTGCTAAAAACCTACAGGGACCTAACTATGGCTACACCTTC. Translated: CSAKNLQGPNYGYTF.

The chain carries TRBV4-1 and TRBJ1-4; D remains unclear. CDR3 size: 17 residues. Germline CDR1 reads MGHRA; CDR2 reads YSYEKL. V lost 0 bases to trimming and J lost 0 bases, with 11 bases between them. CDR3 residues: CASSQDGWEATNEKLFF. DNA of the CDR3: TGCGCCAGCAGCCAAGACGGGTGGGAAGCAACTAATGAAAAACTGTTTTTT.

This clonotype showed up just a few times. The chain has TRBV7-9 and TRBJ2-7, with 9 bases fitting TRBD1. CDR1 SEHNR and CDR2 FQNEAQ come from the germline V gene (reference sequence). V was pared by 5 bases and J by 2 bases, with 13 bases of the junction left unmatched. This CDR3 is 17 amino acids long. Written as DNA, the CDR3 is TGTGCCAGCAGCACCCCCGGGACAGGGTTACAAGCCTACGAGCAGTACTTC. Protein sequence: CASSTPGTGLQAYEQYF. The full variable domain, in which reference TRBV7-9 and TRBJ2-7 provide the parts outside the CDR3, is DTGVSQNPRHKITKRGQNVTFRCDPISEHNRLYWYRQTLGQGPEFLTYFQNEAQLEKSRLLSDRFSAERPKGSFSTLEIQRTEQGDSAMYLCASSTPGTGLQAYEQYFGPGTRLTVT.

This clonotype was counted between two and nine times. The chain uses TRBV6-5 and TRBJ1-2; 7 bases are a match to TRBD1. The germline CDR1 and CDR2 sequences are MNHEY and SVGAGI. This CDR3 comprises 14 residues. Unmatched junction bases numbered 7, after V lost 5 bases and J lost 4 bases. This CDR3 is CASSPETGLYGYTF. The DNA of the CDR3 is TGTGCCAGCAGTCCAGAGACAGGGCTCTATGGCTACACCTTC.

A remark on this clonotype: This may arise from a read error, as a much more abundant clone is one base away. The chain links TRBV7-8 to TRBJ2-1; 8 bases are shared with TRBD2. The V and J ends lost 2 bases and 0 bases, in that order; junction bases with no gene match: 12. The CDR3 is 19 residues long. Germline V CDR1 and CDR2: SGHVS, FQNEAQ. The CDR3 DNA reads TGTGCCAGCAGCTTACTAGGAGCGGGGGACACCTACTCCTACAATGAGCAGTTCTTC. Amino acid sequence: CASSLLGAGDTYSYNEQFF. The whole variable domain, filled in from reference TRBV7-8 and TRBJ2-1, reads GAGVSQSPRYKVAKRGQDVALRCDPISGHVSLFWYQQALGQGPEFLTYFQNEAQLDKSGLPSDRFFAERPEGSVSTLKIQRTQQEDSAVYLCASSLLGAGDTYSYNEQFFGPGTRLTVL.

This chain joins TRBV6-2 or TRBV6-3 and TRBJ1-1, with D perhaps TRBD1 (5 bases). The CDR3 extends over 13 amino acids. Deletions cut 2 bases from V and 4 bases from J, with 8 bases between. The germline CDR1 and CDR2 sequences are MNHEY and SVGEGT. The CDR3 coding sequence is TGTGCCAGCAGTTACGCGGGGGGCACTGAAGCTTTCTTT. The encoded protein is CASSYAGGTEAFF.

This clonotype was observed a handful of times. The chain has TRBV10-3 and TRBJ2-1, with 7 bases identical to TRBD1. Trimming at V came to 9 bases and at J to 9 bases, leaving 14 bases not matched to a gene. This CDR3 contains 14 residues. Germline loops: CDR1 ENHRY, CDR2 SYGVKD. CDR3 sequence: CAIGGAGGKIEQFF. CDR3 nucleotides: TGTGCCATTGGAGGTGCAGGGGGAAAGATTGAGCAGTTCTTC.

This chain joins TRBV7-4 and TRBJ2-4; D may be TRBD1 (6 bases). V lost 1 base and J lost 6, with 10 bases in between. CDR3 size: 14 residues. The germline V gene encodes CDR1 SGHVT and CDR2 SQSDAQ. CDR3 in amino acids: CASSLVVGANIQYF. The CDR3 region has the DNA TGTGCCAGCAGCTTAGTGGTGGGGGCAAACATTCAGTACTTC.